This T cell receptor (beta chain) was found in a study of blood T cell repertoires in COVID-19. Overall study: From T cells, B-cell-depleted T cells, or PBMCs came the material, which was cDNA or gDNA.

The CDR3 length is 17 residues. Germline CDR1 reads LGHNA; CDR2 reads YSLEER. V was trimmed by 1 base and J by 4 bases, leaving 18 bases between them. In the original processing: The assay estimated nucleated cells by amplifying reference gene primers. Sequencing used immunoSEQ multiplex PCR; TCRdb keeps in-frame clones, though not all of them. That table supplies the V and J calls and clone size; D and trimming were determined from the DNA. The sample lists 150,000 or so clones, approximately 92% seen once, with around an eighth in the top ten. Sequences were obtained from peripheral blood. The receptor comes from a young man with COVID-19, enrolled during active disease. The gene calls are TRBV4-3 and TRBJ2-3, with D maybe TRBD1 (5 bases). The CDR3 here is CASSQGSLAGWSDTQYF. The CDR3 region has the DNA TGCGCCAGCAGCCAAGGATCTTTGGCAGGGTGGTCAGATACGCAGTATTTT.